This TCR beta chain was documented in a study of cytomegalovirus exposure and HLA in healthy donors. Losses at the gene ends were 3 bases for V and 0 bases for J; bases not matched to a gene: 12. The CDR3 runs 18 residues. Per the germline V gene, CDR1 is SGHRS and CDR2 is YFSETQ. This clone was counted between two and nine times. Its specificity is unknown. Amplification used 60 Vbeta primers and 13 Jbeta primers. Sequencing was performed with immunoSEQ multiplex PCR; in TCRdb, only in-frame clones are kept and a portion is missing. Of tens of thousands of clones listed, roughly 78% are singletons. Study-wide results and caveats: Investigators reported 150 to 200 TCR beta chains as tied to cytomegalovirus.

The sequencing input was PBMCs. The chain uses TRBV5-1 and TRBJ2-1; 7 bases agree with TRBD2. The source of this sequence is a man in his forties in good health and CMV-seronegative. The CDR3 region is CASSSHSSGTSSYNEQFF. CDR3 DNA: TGCGCCAGCAGCTCCCATTCGAGCGGGACGAGCTCCTACAATGAGCAGTTCTTC. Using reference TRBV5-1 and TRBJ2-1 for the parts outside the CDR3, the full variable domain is KAGVTQTPRYLIKTRGQQVTLSCSPISGHRSVSWYQQTPGQGLQFLFEYFSETQRNKGNFPGRFSGRQFSNSRSEMNVSTLELGDSALYLCASSSHSSGTSSYNEQFFGPGTRLTVL.